The rows below give T cell receptor beta chains drawn from one sample of a study of early T cells in non-severe SARS-CoV-2 infection. TCRdb re-called the 5' RACE reads with MiXCR, one entry per CDR3 protein. The data contain more than 65,000 distinct CDR3 sequences, around 13% of them singletons. Sample: whole blood. The receptors originated from an adult who was a healthcare worker with PCR-confirmed SARS-CoV-2 infection or an uninfected control (not recorded which). Each CDR3 is given with its conserved first and last residue. A D gene is named only where the DNA matches it firmly. Part of the rows lack a size; the others show once, few, many or a class for expanded clones.

>TRBV7-2|.|TRBJ2-3|.
CASSFSLANTDTQYF
TGTGCCAGCAGCTTTTCGCTAGCGAATACAGATACGCAGTATTTT
>TRBV14|.|TRBJ1-1|many
CASSFRENTEAFF
TGTGCCAGCAGCTTCAGGGAAAACACTGAAGCTTTCTTT
>TRBV29-1|TRBD1|TRBJ2-3|.
CSVGDRASTDTQYF
TGCAGCGTAGGGGACAGGGCCAGCACAGATACGCAGTATTTT
>TRBV7-9|.|TRBJ2-5|many
CASSLGAGSGIETQYF
TGTGCCAGCAGCTTAGGGGCCGGCTCGGGAATTGAGACCCAGTACTTC
>TRBV7-9|TRBD2|TRBJ2-7|many
CASSRLAGRSYEQYF
TGTGCCAGCAGTCGACTAGCGGGACGTTCGTACGAGCAGTACTTC
>TRBV6-2/TRBV6-3|.|TRBJ2-1|many
CASGMSRGTYEQFF
TGTGCCAGCGGGATGTCGCGGGGTACCTATGAGCAGTTCTTC
>TRBV4-3|TRBD1|TRBJ1-6|many
CASSQDPGTANSPLHF
TGCGCCAGCAGCCAAGATCCCGGGACAGCTAATTCACCCCTCCACTTT
>TRBV18|.|TRBJ2-1|few
CASSPRSSSTDEQFF
TGTGCCAGCTCACCACGTAGCTCTTCCACGGATGAGCAGTTCTTC
>TRBV29-1|TRBD1|TRBJ2-3|.
CSVGTGITDTQYF
TGCAGCGTCGGGACAGGGATCACAGATACGCAGTATTTT
>TRBV28|TRBD1|TRBJ2-1|many
CASSLKPGTGFNEQFF
TGTGCCAGCAGTCTGAAACCCGGGACAGGCTTCAATGAGCAGTTCTTC
>TRBV7-9|.|TRBJ2-1|.
CASSSPGDEQFF
TGTGCCAGCAGCTCTCCGGGGGATGAGCAGTTCTTC
>TRBV5-1|TRBD1|TRBJ1-6|many
CASSPIRQGGSPLHF
TGCGCCAGCAGCCCCATCCGACAGGGAGGTTCACCCCTCCACTTT
>TRBV12-3/TRBV12-4|.|TRBJ2-1|many
CASSVFVGGRSEQFF
TGTGCCAGCAGTGTGTTCGTGGGGGGCCGTAGTGAGCAGTTCTTC
>TRBV28|.|TRBJ1-1|.
CASSFRRGTEAFF
TGTGCCAGCAGTTTTCGTAGGGGCACTGAAGCTTTCTTT
>TRBV6-6|TRBD1|TRBJ2-4|many
CASSTRDRERNIQYF
TGTGCCAGCAGTACCCGGGACAGGGAGAGAAACATTCAGTACTTC
>TRBV28|TRBD2|TRBJ2-3|many
CASRAGGASDTQYF
TGTGCCAGCAGAGCGGGGGGCGCTTCAGATACGCAGTATTTT
>TRBV28|TRBD1|TRBJ2-1|many
CASSLGTGSYNEQFF
TGTGCCAGCAGTTTGGGGACAGGCTCCTACAATGAGCAGTTCTTC
>TRBV9|TRBD2|TRBJ2-1|many
CASSVGGLAIEQFF
TGTGCCAGCAGCGTAGGGGGACTAGCGATTGAGCAGTTCTTC
>TRBV29-1|.|TRBJ1-1|few
CSGLGGTANTEAFF
TGCAGCGGCTTGGGTGGGACGGCAAACACTGAAGCTTTCTTT
>TRBV6-6|.|TRBJ2-7|many
CASSYSRNEQYF
TGTGCCAGCAGTTACTCTAGGAACGAGCAGTACTTC
>TRBV3-1|TRBD1|TRBJ2-1|.
CASSQEGQGYNEQFF
TGTGCCAGCAGCCAAGAGGGACAGGGATACAATGAGCAGTTCTTC
>TRBV29-1|.|TRBJ2-3|.
CSVRGAYLDLQYF
TGCAGCGTTAGGGGGGCCTACCTCGATTTGCAGTATTTT
>TRBV13|TRBD2|TRBJ2-1|few
CASSSPTSRQFF
TGTGCCAGCAGCTCCCCGACTAGCCGGCAGTTCTTC
>TRBV20-1|.|TRBJ1-5|few
CSARDGRGYVQPQHF
TGCAGTGCTAGAGATGGGCGGGGGTATGTTCAGCCCCAGCATTTT
>TRBV4-3|.|TRBJ2-7|.
CASSQDRGATYEQYF
TGCGCCAGCAGCCAAGATAGAGGAGCGACCTACGAGCAGTACTTC
>TRBV18|TRBD2|TRBJ2-3|many
CASSPGLAGGRADTQYF
TGTGCCAGCTCTCCCGGACTAGCGGGAGGAAGAGCAGATACGCAGTATTTT
>TRBV18|TRBD2|TRBJ2-3|many
CASSPTLAGVSDTQYF
TGTGCCAGCTCACCCACGCTAGCGGGAGTTTCAGATACGCAGTATTTT
>TRBV3-2|.|TRBJ2-3|few
CASSQTSGITDTQYF
TGTGCCAGCAGCCAAACTAGCGGGATCACAGATACGCAGTATTTT
>TRBV7-9|TRBD2|TRBJ2-3|.
CASSSLAGASTDTQYF
TGTGCCAGCAGCTCCCTAGCGGGGGCGAGCACAGATACGCAGTATTTT
>TRBV25-1|.|TRBJ2-1|.
CASSELGRIAVVDEQFF
TGTGCCAGCAGTGAATTGGGTAGGATAGCAGTCGTTGATGAGCAGTTCTTC
>TRBV7-9|.|TRBJ2-7|few
CASSPVTGSSYEQYF
TGTGCCAGCAGCCCCGTAACGGGTTCTTCCTACGAGCAGTACTTC
>TRBV28|TRBD1|TRBJ1-6|many
CASFGTGPSNSPLHF
TGTGCCAGCTTTGGGACAGGGCCCTCTAATTCACCCCTCCACTTT
>TRBV27|TRBD2|TRBJ2-1|.
CASRNGLAGGREQFF
TGTGCCAGCAGGAACGGACTAGCGGGGGGGCGGGAGCAGTTCTTC
>TRBV29-1|TRBD1|TRBJ2-7|.
CSVGTGNYEQYF
TGCAGCGTCGGGACAGGGAACTACGAGCAGTACTTC
>TRBV12-5|.|TRBJ1-1|few
CASGLVHTEAFF
TGTGCTAGTGGTTTGGTACACACTGAAGCTTTCTTT
>TRBV28|.|TRBJ1-1|many
CASSRSTEAFF
TGTGCCAGCAGTAGGAGCACTGAAGCTTTCTTT
>TRBV28|.|TRBJ2-1|many
CASSKGESYNEQFF
TGTGCCAGCAGTAAGGGGGAGAGCTACAATGAGCAGTTCTTC
>TRBV7-8|.|TRBJ2-7|.
CASRLGGSYEQYF
TGTGCCAGCAGACTTGGGGGATCCTACGAGCAGTACTTC
>TRBV12-5|TRBD2|TRBJ2-5|few
CASGLVLRGSAETQYF
TGTGCTAGTGGTTTGGTACTTCGCGGGAGCGCAGAGACCCAGTACTTC
>TRBV6-1|TRBD2|TRBJ2-1|medium-sized
CASSPGEGGGASQFF
TGTGCCAGCAGCCCCGGTGAGGGCGGGGGGGCAAGTCAGTTCTTC
>TRBV24-1|.|TRBJ1-5|many
CATSSGYSNQPQHF
TGTGCCACCAGTTCGGGGTATAGCAATCAGCCCCAGCATTTT
>TRBV19|.|TRBJ2-1|many
CASSIDTGNEQFF
TGTGCCAGTAGTATAGATACGGGGAATGAGCAGTTCTTC
>TRBV4-3|.|TRBJ2-7|few
CASSQGLPGFSYEQYF
TGCGCCAGCAGCCAAGGTCTTCCCGGGTTCTCCTACGAGCAGTACTTC
>TRBV6-5|.|TRBJ2-1|.
CASSRKPGSNEQFF
TGTGCCAGCAGTCGTAAACCGGGGAGCAATGAGCAGTTCTTC
>TRBV6-1|.|TRBJ2-5|few
CASSRRTLNKETQYF
TGTGCCAGCAGTCGGCGGACCCTCAACAAGGAGACCCAGTACTTC
>TRBV2|.|TRBJ2-7|many
CASVVPGTHLEQYF
TGTGCCAGCGTTGTCCCCGGGACCCACCTCGAGCAGTACTTC
>TRBV6-2/TRBV6-3|TRBD2|TRBJ2-5|.
CASSLREVIGTQYF
TGTGCCAGCAGTCTCCGGGAGGTAATTGGGACCCAGTACTTC
>TRBV15|TRBD2|TRBJ2-5|few
CATSRDLEQRGLATQYF
TGTGCCACCAGCAGAGATCTAGAACAGCGGGGGTTGGCGACCCAGTACTTC
>TRBV29-1|.|TRBJ2-3|few
CSVDTGIDTQYF
TGCAGCGTTGACACGGGGATAGATACGCAGTATTTT